The 27 T cell receptor beta chains given below trace back to one sample, sequenced in a study of OX40 agonist ivuxolimab in advanced cancers. Clones were read by immunoSEQ multiplex PCR, and TCRdb kept only the in-frame ones, dropping some. The data hold about 94,000 clones, with around nine tenths observed a single time. This material consisted of CD4+ or CD8+ T cells sorted from blood, taken in a trial of the OX40 agonist ivuxolimab. The receptor set was obtained from an adult with an advanced solid tumor such as melanoma, head and neck, liver or kidney cancer.

The chain has TRBV4-3 and TRBJ2-3, with D hard to call. The CDR3 extends over 14 amino acids. Germline V lookup: CDR1 LGHNA, CDR2 YSLEER. The germline V and J ends were trimmed by 0 bases and 2 bases, with 6 bases remaining between them. CDR3 in DNA: TGCGCCAGCAGCCAAGATACAGCCACAGATACGCAGTATTTT. It is translated as CASSQDTATDTQYF.

V usage is TRBV11-2 and J usage is TRBJ2-3; D might be TRBD2 (6 bases). CDR1 and CDR2 (germline): SGHAT, FQNNGV. Trimming removed 4 bases from V and 1 base from J, with 24 bases in between. The CDR3 has 19 amino acids. The CDR3 region is CASSSPGGGTLAGTDTQYF. CDR3 nucleotide sequence: TGTGCCAGCAGCTCACCGGGTGGGGGGACTTTAGCGGGCACAGATACGCAGTATTTT.

The rearrangement uses TRBV12-5 and TRBJ2-3, with a weak D call TRBD2 (6 bases). This CDR3 comprises 15 residues. Trimming took 5 bases from V and 3 from J, leaving 15 bases between them. The V gene's germline CDR1 is LGHNT and CDR2 FRNRAP. The CDR3: CASGGGSMRTDTQYF. CDR3 coding DNA: TGTGCTAGTGGTGGGGGGTCCATGCGGACAGATACGCAGTATTTT.

The gene calls are TRBV7-2 and TRBJ2-7; D is possibly TRBD2 (5 bases). Deletions cut 5 bases from V and 9 bases from J, with 11 bases between. This CDR3 has 11 amino acids. Germline CDR1 is SGHTA and CDR2 is FQGNSA. The chain's CDR3 is CASSPHRGQYF. The CDR3 bases are TGTGCCAGCAGCCCCCACCGGGGGCAGTACTTC.

The chain combines TRBV2 with TRBJ1-2; tentatively, D is TRBD1 (6 bases). Trimming left V 1 base short and J 1 base short, with 13 bases between. CDR1 is SNHLY, CDR2 FYNNEI, per germline. This CDR3 is 16 amino acids long. CDR3 nucleotides: TGTGCCAGCAGTGAAGTTAGGACAGCCGTTAACTATGGCTACACCTTC. Translation gives CASSEVRTAVNYGYTF.

This chain joins TRBV5-8 and TRBJ2-2; a weak D match, TRBD1 (5 bases). V lost 1 base to trimming and J lost 6 bases, with 10 bases between them. The CDR3 spans 14 residues. Germline values: CDR1 SGHTS, CDR2 YDEGEE. The CDR3 nucleotides read TGTGCCAGCAGCTTGCTGGCAGGGCCCGGGGAGCTGTTTTTT. Translated, it gives CASSLLAGPGELFF.

The chain combines TRBV7-2 with TRBJ1-2, with D uncertain. The CDR3 totals 14 residues. With 1 base removed from V and 2 bases from J, the gap between germline ends came to 8 bases. Germline V gene lookup returns CDR1 SGHTA and CDR2 FQGNSA. The CDR3: CASSLVAGNYGYTF. Here the CDR3 DNA reads TGTGCCAGCAGCTTAGTGGCCGGAAACTATGGCTACACCTTC.

The rearrangement uses TRBV7-2 and TRBJ2-3, with TRBD2 matching over 15 bases. The CDR3 extends over 18 amino acids. V trimming: 4 bases; J trimming: 2 bases; junction bases outside the gene matches: 7. Germline CDR1 and CDR2: SGHTA and FQGNSA. CDR3 DNA sequence: TGTGCCAGCAGCTCCGGACTAGCGGGGGGGCGCCTCACAGATACGCAGTATTTT. Its protein is CASSSGLAGGRLTDTQYF. Variable domain in full (rest from reference TRBV7-2 and TRBJ2-3): GAGVSQSPSNKVTEKGKDVELRCDPISGHTALYWYRQSLGQGLEFLIYFQGNSAPDKSGLPSDRFSAERTGGSVSTLTIQRTQQEDSAVYLCASSSGLAGGRLTDTQYFGPGTRLTVL.

J is TRBJ2-2 and V is TRBV29-1; 8 bases fit TRBD1. The length of the CDR3 is 13 residues. Germline V gene lookup returns CDR1 SQVTM and CDR2 ANQGSEA. J was trimmed by 7 bases and V by 5 bases; bases with no gene match: 6. The CDR3 is CSVPGQVNGELFF. The CDR3 DNA is TGCAGCGTTCCGGGACAGGTTAACGGGGAGCTGTTTTTT.

The V gene is TRBV6-5, the J gene TRBJ1-6, with a possible D match to TRBD1 (5 bases). Germline values: CDR1 MNHEY, CDR2 SVGAGI. CDR3 length: 15 residues. Deletions cut 6 bases from V and 10 bases from J, with 19 bases between. The CDR3 reads CASRAGDTRGSPLHF. CDR3 nucleotides: TGTGCCAGCAGGGCTGGCGACACCCGGGGCTCACCCCTCCACTTT.

The gene calls are TRBV10-3 and TRBJ2-5; D possibly uses TRBD1 or TRBD2 (6 bases each). Germline CDR1 reads ENHRY; CDR2 reads SYGVKD. Between the trimmed V and J ends, which lost 0 bases and 4 bases, there was a span of 12 bases. The CDR3 is 15 residues long. CDR3 loop: CAISESRGRGETQYF. As DNA, the CDR3 is TGTGCCATCAGTGAGTCTCGGGGGCGCGGAGAGACCCAGTACTTC.

In DNA, the CDR3 is TGCGCCAGCAGCGCCGGGACCGGGAGCAATCAGCCCCAGCATTTT. It codes for CASSAGTGSNQPQHF. This chain joins TRBV5-1 and TRBJ1-5, with D possibly TRBD1 on 5 matching bases. The CDR3 has 15 amino acids. Trimming cost V 4 bases and J 1 base, with 12 bases left between them. Germline V gene data show CDR1 as SGHRS and CDR2 as YFSETQ.

The chain is built from TRBV5-4 and TRBJ2-3, with TRBD1 as a possible D gene (6 bases). V lost 6 bases to trimming and J lost 2 bases, with 10 bases between them. The germline CDR1 and CDR2 sequences are SGHNT and YYREEE (reference sequence). This CDR3 comprises 13 residues. The CDR3 DNA follows: TGTGCCAGCAAGGACAGTAACACAGATACGCAGTATTTT. Translation: CASKDSNTDTQYF.

The chain carries TRBV9 and TRBJ2-3; D is ambiguous. The V end lost 1 base, the J end lost 4 bases, and 4 bases lay between the germline ends. Germline V gene data show CDR1 as SGDLS and CDR2 as YYNGEE. The CDR3 spans 12 residues. The DNA of the CDR3 is TGTGCCAGCAGCGTATCTGCAGATACGCAGTATTTT. Amino acids: CASSVSADTQYF.

This clone was detected a few times. The gene calls are TRBV5-1 and TRBJ1-2, with a weak D call TRBD1 (6 bases). The V and J ends lost 7 bases and 4 bases respectively, with 14 bases between them. This CDR3 contains 13 residues. CDR1 SGHRS and CDR2 YFSETQ come from the germline V gene. Here the CDR3 DNA reads TGCGCCAGCTCGGCGTCAGGGGCCTATGGCTACACCTTC. It yields the protein CASSASGAYGYTF.

This chain connects TRBV29-1 to TRBJ2-5; TRBD2 aligns across 8 bases. The CDR3 extends over 13 amino acids. V trimming: 8 bases; J trimming: 5 bases; junction bases outside the gene matches: 10. Germline CDR1 is SQVTM and CDR2 is ANQGSEA. The CDR3 DNA follows: TGCAGCTCTTCAACCGGGGGGGGCGAGACCCAGTACTTC. It is translated as CSSSTGGGETQYF.

This chain joins TRBV10-1 and TRBJ1-1; TRBD1 might be the D (5 bases). Germline CDR1 WNHNN, CDR2 SYGVQD (reference sequence). The V gene lost 7 bases and the J gene lost 0 bases, with 15 bases spanning the gap. The CDR3 covers 15 residues. The CDR3 nucleotides read TGCGCCAGCAAAAAAGAGAAGGGGATGAACACTGAAGCTTTCTTT. This sequence encodes CASKKEKGMNTEAFF.

The genes are TRBV18 and TRBJ2-7, with 11 bases identical to TRBD2. The CDR3 has 15 amino acids. CDR1 is KGHSH and CDR2 is LQKENI in the germline V gene. V was pared by 4 bases and J by 2 bases, with 4 bases of the junction left unmatched. Here the CDR3 DNA reads TGTGCCAGCTCACTTAGCGGGGGGGGTCCCTACGAGCAGTACTTC. Amino acids: CASSLSGGGPYEQYF.

CDR3: CASSSGTPGAYNEQFF. The DNA of the CDR3 is TGTGCCAGCAGCTCTGGGACCCCCGGCGCCTACAATGAGCAGTTCTTC. This chain joins TRBV7-7 and TRBJ2-1, with D perhaps TRBD1 or TRBD2 (5 bases each). The CDR3 has 16 residues. The germline V and J ends were trimmed by 4 bases and 2 bases, with 15 bases remaining between them. Germline-derived CDR1 and CDR2 are SSHAT and FNYEAQ (reference sequence).

This clone has only one observation. V gene TRBV27 combines with J gene TRBJ1-2; weak D call: TRBD1 (6 bases). The CDR3 length is 13 residues. CDR1 MNHEY and CDR2 SMNVEV come from the germline V gene (reference sequence). With 6 bases removed from V and 2 bases from J, the gap between germline ends came to 10 bases. CDR3 in amino acids: CASRRDTNYGYTF. The CDR3, as DNA: TGTGCCAGCAGAAGGGACACCAACTATGGCTACACCTTC.

The chain recombines TRBV27 with TRBJ1-1; 11 bases agree with TRBD1. The V gene end was trimmed by 8 bases and the J gene end by 4 bases; junction bases not matched to a gene: 9. Germline V lookup: CDR1 MNHEY, CDR2 SMNVEV (reference sequence). The CDR3 is 15 residues long. The CDR3 coding sequence is TGTGCCAGCCGTCCGGGACAGGGGGAGTTCACTGAAGCTTTCTTT. Translation gives CASRPGQGEFTEAFF.

This chain connects TRBV5-1 to TRBJ2-1; no clear D gene. The CDR3 consists of 13 residues. Deletions cut 2 bases from V and 6 bases from J, with 9 bases between. The V gene's germline CDR1 is SGHRS and CDR2 YFSETQ. CDR3 nucleotides: TGCGCCAGCAGCTTTGTCACTTCCAATGAGCAGTTCTTC. Its translation: CASSFVTSNEQFF.

This clone was observed a single time. The CDR3 sequence: CASTTFKPGHSPLHF. CDR3 coding DNA: TGTGCCAGCACCACCTTCAAGCCAGGCCATTCACCCCTCCACTTT. The chain has TRBV6-5 and TRBJ1-6; D gene uncertain. V lost 7 bases, J lost 8 bases, and 18 bases lay in between. The CDR3 runs to 15 residues. Germline CDR1 and CDR2: MNHEY and SVGAGI.

The chain has TRBV6-1 and TRBJ2-7; TRBD1 aligns across 8 bases. Trimming at V came to 4 bases and at J to 2 bases, leaving 4 bases not matched to a gene. The CDR3 is 14 residues long. The V gene's germline CDR1 is MNHNS and CDR2 SASEGT. CDR3 DNA sequence: TGTGCCAGCAGTGGGGGGACAGGCACCTACGAGCAGTACTTC. Protein product: CASSGGTGTYEQYF.

The rearrangement links TRBV5-6 to TRBJ1-1; possible D gene TRBD1, 6 bases. This CDR3 contains 15 residues. Germline V gives CDR1 SGHDT, CDR2 YYEEEE. With 4 bases removed from V and 10 bases from J, the gap between germline ends came to 23 bases. CDR3 loop: CASSQPGTSLRGAFF. Written as DNA, the CDR3 is TGTGCCAGCAGCCAGCCCGGGACATCACTGAGGGGAGCTTTCTTT. The entire variable domain, with the rest obtained from reference TRBV5-6 and TRBJ1-1, is as follows: DAGVTQSPTHLIKTRGQQVTLRCSPKSGHDTVSWYQQALGQGPQFIFQYYEEEERQRGNFPDRFSGHQFPNYSSELNVNALLLGDSALYLCASSQPGTSLRGAFFGQGTRLTVV.

The chain combines TRBV6-5 with TRBJ2-7; no reliable D call. The CDR3 consists of 12 residues. Trimming took 5 bases from V and 2 from J, leaving 7 bases between them. The V gene's germline CDR1 is MNHEY and CDR2 SVGAGI. The CDR3 loop is CASSPGPYEQYF. CDR3 bases: TGTGCCAGCAGTCCCGGGCCCTACGAGCAGTACTTC.

The V gene is TRBV5-1, the J gene TRBJ1-5; 10 bases are a match to TRBD1. Germline CDR1 is SGHRS and CDR2 is YFSETQ. The CDR3 spans 15 residues. With V trimmed by 4 bases and J by 4 bases, 5 bases remained unmatched. For the CDR3, the DNA is TGCGCCAGCAGCGCAGGGACAGGGGTTAATCAGCCCCAGCATTTT. Its protein is CASSAGTGVNQPQHF.